Shown below are 21 T cell receptor beta chains from a single sample sequenced in a study of blood T cell repertoires in COVID-19. Clones were read by immunoSEQ multiplex PCR, and TCRdb kept only the in-frame ones, dropping some. The repertoire holds tens of thousands of clones, with approximately 89% as singletons. Sequencing was performed on peripheral blood. The origin of the receptors is a man in his sixties with active COVID-19.

The rearrangement links TRBV7-2 to TRBJ2-1, with 8 bases that match TRBD1. CDR3 size: 14 residues. The V and J ends lost 3 bases and 6 bases, in that order; junction bases with no gene match: 4. Per germline, CDR1 SGHTA and CDR2 FQGNSA. The CDR3 sequence is CASSFFTGGNEQFF. The CDR3 nucleotides read TGTGCCAGCAGCTTTTTTACAGGGGGCAATGAGCAGTTCTTC.

The chain recombines TRBV7-9 with TRBJ1-2, with 7 bases aligning to TRBD1. The germline V gene has CDR1 SEHNR and CDR2 FQNEAQ (reference sequence). This CDR3 has 13 residues. J lost 8 bases, V lost 5 bases, and 8 bases had no gene match. The DNA of the CDR3 is TGTGCCAGCAGCCGAACAGGGGTAGGCGGCTACACCTTC. Translating it yields CASSRTGVGGYTF.

The chain couples TRBV29-1 to TRBJ2-1; 13 nucleotides align to TRBD2. J gave up 5 bases and V 4 bases, and 5 bases lay outside the gene matches. The CDR3 extends over 15 amino acids. Germline loops: CDR1 SQVTM, CDR2 ANQGSEA. The chain's CDR3 is CSVVPGLAGDNEQFF. The DNA for the CDR3 is TGCAGCGTTGTCCCCGGACTAGCGGGAGACAATGAGCAGTTCTTC.

This sequence joins TRBV2 and TRBJ2-4; no reliable D call. The CDR3 loop spans 16 amino acids. Trimming pared 3 bases from V and 0 bases from J, leaving 12 bases between. Germline V CDR1 and CDR2: SNHLY, FYNNEI. The CDR3 region has the DNA TGTGCCAGCAGTGACTCGTTTAGACTAGCCAAAAACATTCAGTACTTC. It yields the protein CASSDSFRLAKNIQYF.

This clone came up once. The chain links TRBV6-4 to TRBJ2-2; 9 bases are shared with TRBD2. The ends lost 5 bases at V and 5 bases at J; junction bases unmatched: 6. The CDR3 contains 15 residues. The germline V gene encodes CDR1 MRHNA and CDR2 SNTAGT. The CDR3, as DNA: TGTGCCAGCAGTTCGAGCGGGAGGTGGACCGGGGAGCTGTTTTTT. It yields the protein CASSSSGRWTGELFF.

This sequence joins TRBV2 and TRBJ2-7, with a possible D match to TRBD2 (6 bases). V shed 3 bases and J shed 7 bases, with 10 bases lying between them. The CDR3 contains 12 residues. Per the germline V gene, CDR1 is SNHLY and CDR2 is FYNNEI. The CDR3 is CASSDRAGEQYF. Here the CDR3 DNA reads TGTGCCAGCAGTGACAGGGCGGGGGAGCAGTACTTC.

The chain has TRBV18 and TRBJ2-6; weak D call: TRBD1 (6 bases). Germline assignment: CDR1 KGHSH and CDR2 LQKENI. Trimming took 1 base from V and 0 from J, leaving 10 bases between them. The CDR3 extends over 17 amino acids. The CDR3 spells CASSPRGQGSGANVLTF. The CDR3 bases are TGTGCCAGCTCACCACGGGGGCAGGGCTCTGGGGCCAACGTCCTGACTTTC. Based on the CDR3 plus reference TRBV18 and TRBJ2-6, the full variable domain is NAGVMQNPRHLVRRRGQEARLRCSPMKGHSHVYWYRQLPEEGLKFMVYLQKENIIDESGMPKERFSAEFPKEGPSILRIQQVVRGDSAAYFCASSPRGQGSGANVLTFGAGSRLTVL.

The rearrangement uses TRBV2 and TRBJ2-2, with 7 positions matching TRBD1. This CDR3 region has 16 residues. Losses at the gene ends were 7 bases for V and 1 base for J; bases not matched to a gene: 9. Germline-derived CDR1 and CDR2 are SNHLY and FYNNEI. CDR3 sequence reads: CASIEYGTENTGELFF. The CDR3 DNA reads TGTGCCAGCATCGAGTACGGGACAGAGAACACCGGGGAGCTGTTTTTT.

The rearrangement uses TRBV4-3 and TRBJ2-5, with a possible D match to TRBD1 (7 bases). Trimming removed 4 bases at V and 3 bases at J, with 18 bases between. The length of the CDR3 is 16 residues. Germline CDR1 reads LGHNA; CDR2 reads YSLEER. CDR3 nucleotides: TGCGCCAGCAGCCGCACAGGGGCCAGGGGGGAAGAGACCCAGTACTTC. Amino acids: CASSRTGARGEETQYF.

The CDR3 is CASSPRSESYEQYF. The DNA of the CDR3 is TGTGCCAGCAGCCCCAGGTCCGAGTCCTACGAGCAGTACTTC. This chain connects TRBV7-2 to TRBJ2-7; D gene ambiguous. This CDR3 comprises 14 residues. Trimming removed 5 bases from V and 1 base from J, with 12 bases in between. CDR1 SGHTA and CDR2 FQGNSA come from the germline V gene. The entire variable domain, with the rest obtained from reference TRBV7-2 and TRBJ2-7, is as follows: GAGVSQSPSNKVTEKGKDVELRCDPISGHTALYWYRQSLGQGLEFLIYFQGNSAPDKSGLPSDRFSAERTGGSVSTLTIQRTQQEDSAVYLCASSPRSESYEQYFGPGTRLTVT.

The gene calls are TRBV5-1 and TRBJ2-6; 9 bases are a match to TRBD1. CDR3 length: 21 residues. The J segment lost 0 bases and the V segment lost 4 bases, leaving 17 bases of the junction unmatched. CDR1 is SGHRS, CDR2 YFSETQ, per germline. The CDR3 DNA follows: TGCGCCAGCAGCAAAAGCCATATCCGGGACAGGGCTTTCTCTGGGGCCAACGTCCTGACTTTC. Amino acid sequence: CASSKSHIRDRAFSGANVLTF.

This chain links TRBV7-2 with TRBJ1-1, with no clear D. Trimming shortened V by 1 base and J by 3 bases, and 9 bases separated the two germline ends. The CDR3 loop spans 14 amino acids. Germline lookup yields CDR1 SGHTA and CDR2 FQGNSA. The CDR3 sequence is CASSLVAEDTEAFF. Here the CDR3 DNA reads TGTGCCAGCAGCTTAGTGGCCGAAGACACTGAAGCTTTCTTT.

The chain carries TRBV28 and TRBJ2-1, with a weak D call TRBD2 (5 bases). The V gene's germline CDR1 is MDHEN and CDR2 SYDVKM. The CDR3 contains 13 residues. V lost 7 bases and J 4 bases, leaving 11 bases between the germline ends. The DNA for the CDR3 is TGTGCCAGCACCCAGCGGAATTACAATGAGCAGTTCTTC. Its translation: CASTQRNYNEQFF.

The chain employs TRBV7-2 and TRBJ2-4, with 8 bases identical to TRBD2. The CDR3 consists of 17 residues. Germline lookup yields CDR1 SGHTA and CDR2 FQGNSA. Trimming took 1 base from V and 3 from J; bases not matched to a gene: 8. CDR3 region: CASSLESLAGVKNIQYF. The CDR3 bases are TGTGCCAGCAGCTTAGAATCGCTAGCGGGTGTCAAAAACATTCAGTACTTC.

This chain's CDR3 is CASSSQGQGAGTEAFF. In DNA, the CDR3 is TGTGCCAGCAGCTCCCAGGGACAGGGGGCTGGCACTGAAGCTTTCTTT. The rearrangement uses TRBV7-3 and TRBJ1-1; TRBD1 matches 12 bases. V trimming: 4 bases; J trimming: 4 bases; junction bases outside the gene matches: 7. The length of the CDR3 is 16 residues. Germline V gives CDR1 SGHTA, CDR2 FQGTGA.

This clone appeared a single time. The V gene is TRBV28, the J gene TRBJ2-7; a possible D gene is TRBD1 (8 bases). CDR3 length: 14 residues. The germline V and J ends were trimmed by 6 bases and 2 bases, with 14 bases remaining between them. Germline assignment: CDR1 MDHEN and CDR2 SYDVKM. CDR3 residues: CASSLQGGAYEQYF. The CDR3 DNA is TGTGCCAGCAGCCTACAGGGGGGGGCCTACGAGCAGTACTTC.

V usage is TRBV7-3 and J usage is TRBJ2-3; 14 bases line up with TRBD2. Germline lookup yields CDR1 SGHTA and CDR2 FQGTGA. Trimming took 6 bases from V and 2 from J; bases not matched to a gene: 7. This CDR3 has 17 residues. Here the CDR3 reads CASSRGLAGVNTDTQYF. The DNA of the CDR3 is TGTGCCAGCAGTCGGGGACTAGCGGGAGTTAACACAGATACGCAGTATTTT. Complete variable domain (other parts from reference TRBV7-3 and TRBJ2-3): GAGVSQTPSNKVTEKGKYVELRCDPISGHTALYWYRQSLGQGPEFLIYFQGTGAADDSGLPNDRFFAVRPEGSVSTLKIQRTERGDSAVYLCASSRGLAGVNTDTQYFGPGTRLTVL.

CDR3 in amino acids: CASRTSMNTEAFF. The CDR3 nucleotides are TGTGCCAGCAGGACATCCATGAACACTGAAGCTTTCTTT. This chain uses TRBV28 with TRBJ1-1, with D hard to call. Trimming took off 6 bases at V and 0 bases at J, with 8 bases between the two ends. There are 13 residues in the CDR3. In germline, CDR1 is MDHEN, CDR2 SYDVKM.

The rearrangement joins TRBV27 to TRBJ2-7, with TRBD2 identical over 10 bases. The CDR3 extends over 16 amino acids. V shed 3 bases, J shed 2 bases, and the junction held 7 bases outside the gene matches. Germline V gene data show CDR1 as MNHEY and CDR2 as SMNVEV (reference sequence). The CDR3 sequence is CASSFTGLAPTYEQYF. Written as DNA, the CDR3 is TGTGCCAGCAGTTTCACGGGACTAGCGCCGACCTACGAGCAGTACTTC.

This chain joins TRBV6-1 and TRBJ2-5, with 7 positions matching TRBD1. CDR3 length: 13 amino acids. Unmatched junction bases numbered 0, after V lost 1 base and J lost 4 bases. Per germline, CDR1 MNHNS and CDR2 SASEGT. The CDR3 nucleotides read TGTGCCAGCAGTGAAGACAGGGGAGAGACCCAGTACTTC. Translation gives CASSEDRGETQYF.

The V call is TRBV28, the J call TRBJ1-2; TRBD1 matches 7 bases. The length of the CDR3 is 15 residues. Germline V gives CDR1 MDHEN, CDR2 SYDVKM. V shed 4 bases and J 8 bases; nucleotides not matched to a gene: 13. CDR3 in DNA: TGTGCCAGCAGTTCCAGTACTCGGACAGGCTCCGGCTACACCTTC. Protein: CASSSSTRTGSGYTF.